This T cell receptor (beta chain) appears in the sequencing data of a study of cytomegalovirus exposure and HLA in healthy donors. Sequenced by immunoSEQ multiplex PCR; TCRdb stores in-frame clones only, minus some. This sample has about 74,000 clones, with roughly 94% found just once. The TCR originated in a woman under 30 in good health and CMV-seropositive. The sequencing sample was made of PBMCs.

The CDR3 loop is CASSATGTTNYGYTF. For the CDR3, the DNA is TGTGCCAGCAGCGCTACCGGGACAACGAACTATGGCTACACCTTC. The chain recombines TRBV9 with TRBJ1-2; perhaps TRBD1 as D (6 bases). The CDR3 runs to 15 residues. Trimming left V 3 bases short and J 2 bases short, with 14 bases between. Germline lookup yields CDR1 SGDLS and CDR2 YYNGEE.